Below are 7 T cell receptor beta chains sequenced from a single sample in a study of T-cell memory formation after mild COVID-19. From the 5' RACE reads, TCRdb called clonotypes with MiXCR, one entry per CDR3 protein. The repertoire holds 350,000 to 500,000 distinct CDR3 sequences, with roughly 18% as singletons. The sample consisted of PBMCs or a T cell subset sorted from them (not recorded which). All receptors come from a young man who had mild COVID-19 (a few samples of this study predate the infection). Cell type and time point are not known.

This chain uses TRBV12-3 or TRBV12-4 with TRBJ1-2, with D unclear. The CDR3 contains 11 residues. V dropped 3 bases and J dropped 7 bases, with 6 bases sitting between them. The CDR3 sequence: CASSFVSGYTF. Here the CDR3 DNA reads TGTGCCAGCAGTTTCGTGTCTGGCTACACCTTC.

This clonotype was observed a few times. V and J are TRBV7-6 and TRBJ2-2; TRBD1 might be the D (6 bases). Trimming cost V 2 bases and J 4 bases, with 11 bases left between them. The CDR3 length is 15 residues. CDR1 and CDR2 from the germline V gene are SGHVS and FNYEAQ. This CDR3 reads CASSLQGTSTGELFF. For the CDR3, the DNA is TGTGCCAGCAGCTTACAGGGGACGAGCACCGGGGAGCTGTTTTTT.

This clonotype was observed a handful of times. The gene calls are TRBV7-6 and TRBJ1-1; D is possibly TRBD1 (5 bases). This CDR3 spans 18 amino acids. The germline V gene has CDR1 SGHVS and CDR2 FNYEAQ. V was trimmed by 2 bases and J by 0 bases, leaving 19 bases between them. The CDR3 nucleotides read TGTGCCAGCAGCTTAAAGTCAGGGCCTACCTACATGAACACTGAAGCTTTCTTT. Protein: CASSLKSGPTYMNTEAFF. The full variable domain, in which reference TRBV7-6 and TRBJ1-1 provide the parts outside the CDR3, is GAGVSQSPRYKVTKRGQDVALRCDPISGHVSLYWYRQALGQGPEFLTYFNYEAQQDKSGLPNDRFSAERPEGSISTLTIQRTEQRDSAMYRCASSLKSGPTYMNTEAFFGQGTRLTVV.

This clonotype was counted a few times. V and J are TRBV4-2 and TRBJ2-2; TRBD2 agrees at 7 bases. The CDR3 is made up of 17 amino acids. Trimming removed 1 base from V and 1 base from J; junction bases left unmatched: 6. In germline, CDR1 is LGHNA, CDR2 YNFKEQ. CDR3 loop: CASSQGEVAGNTGELFF. The CDR3 DNA reads as TGTGCCAGCAGCCAAGGGGAGGTAGCGGGGAACACCGGGGAGCTGTTTTTT.

This rearrangement joins TRBV6-2 or TRBV6-3 to TRBJ2-7; D is perhaps TRBD1 (5 bases). V lost 10 bases and J lost 3, with 16 bases in between. Germline V gene lookup returns CDR1 MNHEY and CDR2 SVGEGT. This CDR3 has 13 residues. The chain's CDR3 is CAMRRRGHYEQYV. In DNA, the CDR3 is TGTGCCATGCGACGAAGGGGCCACTACGAGCAGTACGTC.

The chain recombines TRBV2 with TRBJ1-3; D remains ambiguous. The germline V gene encodes CDR1 SNHLY and CDR2 FYNNEI. V was pared by 2 bases and J by 0 bases, with 17 bases between. The CDR3 loop spans 18 amino acids. The CDR3 DNA sequence: TGTGCCAGCAGTGAAAGGCCCCCTTTTCTCCGCTCTGGAAACACCATATATTTT. It codes for CASSERPPFLRSGNTIYF.

This clonotype was found many times. The CDR3 DNA reads as TGTGCCAGCCAAACAGGGTTCCATCGGTTCTTC. Protein: CASQTGFHRFF. The J gene is TRBJ2-1, the V gene TRBV5-6; D may be TRBD1 (6 bases). The germline V gene encodes CDR1 SGHDT and CDR2 YYEEEE. The CDR3 is 11 residues long. Trimming removed 7 bases from V and 15 bases from J, with 17 bases in between.